Listed below are T cell receptor beta chains from one sample, sequenced in a study of T cell responses to AZD1222 COVID-19 vaccine. Produced via immunoSEQ multiplex PCR; TCRdb's table is partial and in-frame only. The table includes tens of thousands of clones, about 90% detected once. Sequencing used peripheral blood, obtained 28 days after the second dose of the MenACWY control vaccine. Receptors were obtained from an adult who received the MenACWY meningococcal vaccine as a control. Both conserved end residues are part of each CDR3. Fields, in order: J gene, V gene, clone size, D gene, CDR3 DNA, CDR3 protein. A D gene is named only where the DNA matches it firmly. Only part of the rows carry a size: once, few, many, or a class if the clone is expanded.

TRBJ2-3 | TRBV5-1 | - | TRBD2 | TGCGCCAGCAGCTTGAAGGCGGGAGCATCAGATACGCAGTATTTT | CASSLKAGASDTQYF
TRBJ2-1 | TRBV11-3 | - | TRBD2 | TGTGCCAGCAGCTTAGGACGACTAGCCACTGAGCAGTTCTTC | CASSLGRLATEQFF
TRBJ2-7 | TRBV7-7 | - | TRBD1 | TGTGCTAGCAGCCCTACAGGGGGCGAGCAGTACTTC | CASSPTGGEQYF
TRBJ1-1 | TRBV6-5 | - | - | TGTGCCAGCAGTCTACGGGGATGGGGCACTGAAGCTTTCTTT | CASSLRGWGTEAFF
TRBJ1-5 | TRBV28 | - | - | TGTGCCAGCAGTTTAGGGGGCCATAGCAATCAGCCCCAGCATTTT | CASSLGGHSNQPQHF
TRBJ1-2 | TRBV14 | - | - | TGTGCCAGCAGCCAAGAATGGGGGGATGGCTACACCTTC | CASSQEWGDGYTF
TRBJ2-1 | TRBV6-1 | - | - | TGTGCCAGCAGTGAAAATTCCTACAATGAGCAGTTCTTC | CASSENSYNEQFF
TRBJ1-1 | TRBV29-1 | - | - | TGCAGCGGGTTGGCCCGTGCCACTGAAGCTTTCTTT | CSGLARATEAFF
TRBJ2-1 | TRBV5-1 | - | - | TGCGCCAGCAGCTGGCGGGGTGGAACTGAGCAGTTCTTC | CASSWRGGTEQFF
TRBJ1-1 | TRBV4-2 | - | - | TGTGCCAGCAGCCAAGAGGCGCAGACTGAAGCTTTCTTT | CASSQEAQTEAFF
TRBJ1-1 | TRBV28 | - | - | TGTGCCAGCAGTTCCCCCTCAGACACCACTGAAGCTTTCTTT | CASSSPSDTTEAFF
TRBJ2-2 | TRBV10-3 | - | - | TGTGCCATCAGTGAAGGTGGCGAAACCACCGGGGAGCTGTTTTTT | CAISEGGETTGELFF
TRBJ2-2 | TRBV24-1 | few | TRBD2 | TGTGCCACCAGTGAGGGAGGGCGAGAAACCGGGGAGCTGTTTTTT | CATSEGGRETGELFF
TRBJ1-6 | TRBV5-4 | few | TRBD1 | TGTGCCAGCAGCTACGGGACAGTCAATTCACCCCTCCACTTT | CASSYGTVNSPLHF
TRBJ1-1 | TRBV5-6 | - | - | TGTGCCAGCAGCTACCTTCACAGGAACACTGAAGCTTTCTTT | CASSYLHRNTEAFF
TRBJ2-7 | TRBV5-1 | - | TRBD1 | TGCGCCAGCAGCGCGGACAGGCCCTACGAGCAGTACTTC | CASSADRPYEQYF
TRBJ2-4 | TRBV7-2 | - | - | TGTGCCAGCAGCTTATGGGCCGGGCAGACAGAAAACATTCAGTACTTC | CASSLWAGQTENIQYF
TRBJ2-2 | TRBV7-6 | - | TRBD2 | TGTGCCAGCAGCTCAATAGCCGGGGGACTAGCGGGAGTAAACACCGGGGAGCTGTTTTTT | CASSSIAGGLAGVNTGELFF
TRBJ2-4 | TRBV7-2 | - | TRBD2 | TGTGCCAGCAGCTTAGTGGGGGCGGGAGGGGAAAACATTCAGTACTTC | CASSLVGAGGENIQYF
TRBJ1-1 | TRBV3-1/TRBV3-2 | - | TRBD1 | TGTGCCAGCATGTCACAGGGGAGTACTGAAGCTTTCTTT | CASMSQGSTEAFF
TRBJ1-5 | TRBV10-3 | - | - | TGTGCCATCAGCCGAGATAGCAATCAGCCCCAGCATTTT | CAISRDSNQPQHF
TRBJ2-7 | TRBV6-2/TRBV6-3 | - | - | TGTGCCAGCAGTCCCACTCACTACGAGCAGTACTTC | CASSPTHYEQYF
TRBJ2-7 | TRBV30 | - | TRBD2 | TGTGCCTGGACCCGTGGCGGGAGACAAGAGCAGTACTTC | CAWTRGGRQEQYF
TRBJ2-2 | TRBV5-1 | - | TRBD1 | TGCGCCAGCAGCAGCCGGGACAGGGGACCCACCGGGGAGCTGTTTTTT | CASSSRDRGPTGELFF
TRBJ1-2 | TRBV18 | - | TRBD1 | TGTGCCAGCTCACAGGGACAGGGGGCGGACTATGGCTACACCTTC | CASSQGQGADYGYTF
TRBJ2-7 | TRBV7-8 | - | - | TGTGCCAGCAGCTTATATCAGGGCCCTGGCTACGAGCAGTACTTC | CASSLYQGPGYEQYF
TRBJ2-7 | TRBV7-8 | - | - | TGTGCCAGCAGCTTAGTTGCCTTAGGCTACGAGCAGTACTTC | CASSLVALGYEQYF
TRBJ2-7 | TRBV9 | - | TRBD2 | TGTGCCAGCAGCGTAGAGGTAGCGGGACCCTACGAGCAGTACTTC | CASSVEVAGPYEQYF
TRBJ1-1 | TRBV19 | - | - | TGTGCCAGTAGTATAGGGGGGGTCACTGAAGCTTTCTTT | CASSIGGVTEAFF
TRBJ2-2 | TRBV7-9 | - | - | TGTGCCAGCAGCTTAGTCTCTCTACGCGCCGGGGAGCTGTTTTTT | CASSLVSLRAGELFF
TRBJ1-5 | TRBV19 | - | - | TGTGCCAGTAGTATAGATGGACAGAGTAATCAGCCCCAGCATTTT | CASSIDGQSNQPQHF
TRBJ1-4 | TRBV5-4 | once | - | TGTGCCAGCAGCCCAGGCTACAGAACTAATGAAAAACTGTTTTTT | CASSPGYRTNEKLFF
TRBJ1-6 | TRBV6-5 | few | - | TGTGCCAGCAGCCGGGGGCTTGATAATTCACCCCTCCACTTT | CASSRGLDNSPLHF
TRBJ1-1 | TRBV12-3/TRBV12-4 | - | - | TGTGCCAGCAGCCCCATGAACACTGAAGCTTTCTTT | CASSPMNTEAFF
TRBJ1-1 | TRBV14 | - | - | TGTGCCAGCAGCCAACGGGAAGTGAACACTGAAGCTTTCTTT | CASSQREVNTEAFF
TRBJ2-1 | TRBV5-1 | - | TRBD1 | TGCGCCAGCAGCCCAGACAGGGGCAGCAATGAGCAGTTCTTC | CASSPDRGSNEQFF
TRBJ2-5 | TRBV11-2 | - | TRBD2 | TGTGCCAGCAGCTTAGATCTTCTAGCGGGGGAAGAGACCCAGTACTTC | CASSLDLLAGEETQYF
TRBJ2-1 | TRBV4-2 | - | TRBD2 | TGTGCCAGCAGCCAAGACCAGTTTCTAGCGGGAGAGGATGAGCAGTTCTTC | CASSQDQFLAGEDEQFF